Below, 5 T cell receptor beta chains from the same sample are listed, as sequenced in a study of shared clonotypes between healthy human individuals. Selected positively for CCR7 and CD45RO-negative, naive CD8 cells excluded terminally differentiated effector memory CD45RA+ cells. This table comes from immunoSEQ multiplex PCR, and its TCRdb copy is limited to in-frame clones, with some not included. This table has around 2,000,000 clones, approximately 95% appearing once. The source material was naive CD8+ T cells sorted from blood. The receptors originated from a young man in good health.

The chain links TRBV2 to TRBJ2-7; TRBD1 or TRBD2 may be the D gene (5 bases each). V lost 5 bases, J lost 3 bases, and 14 bases lay in between. Germline CDR1 reads SNHLY; CDR2 reads FYNNEI. This CDR3 has 14 amino acids. The CDR3 nucleotides are TGTGCCAGCAGTTTGACGGGGCCCAACTACGAGCAGTACTTC. Translating it yields CASSLTGPNYEQYF.

This clone showed up just once. V is TRBV7-2 and J is TRBJ1-2; no reliable D call. Germline V CDR1 and CDR2: SGHTA, FQGNSA. This CDR3 has 13 residues. V shed 6 bases and J shed 1 base, with 9 bases lying between them. CDR3 sequence (DNA): TGTGCCAGCAGTTTCGGATATAACTATGGCTACACCTTC. This gives the protein CASSFGYNYGYTF.

This chain joins TRBV6-5 and TRBJ2-5; no clear D gene. The CDR3 loop spans 15 amino acids. Germline V gene sequence: CDR1 MNHEY, CDR2 SVGAGI. Trimming took 3 bases from V and 5 from J, leaving 16 bases between them. CDR3 region: CASSYRVPSGETQYF. CDR3 DNA sequence: TGTGCCAGCAGTTATAGAGTCCCCTCCGGGGAGACCCAGTACTTC.

This sequence joins TRBV27 and TRBJ2-2; TRBD1 is a possible D gene (6 bases). This CDR3 has 13 residues. Germline V gene sequence: CDR1 MNHEY, CDR2 SMNVEV (reference sequence). V was clipped by 6 bases and J by 6 bases, with 11 bases between them. DNA for the CDR3: TGTGCCAGCAGCCACAGGGAGTCCGGGGAGCTGTTTTTT. Translating gives CASSHRESGELFF.

With respect to this clone: The same CDR3 arises from other DNA sequences in this sample as well. The V call is TRBV30, the J call TRBJ2-7; 11 positions match TRBD1. Losses at the gene ends were 0 bases for V and 4 bases for J; bases not matched to a gene: 2. Germline CDR1 reads GTSNPN; CDR2 reads SVGIG (reference sequence). The length of the CDR3 is 14 residues. The CDR3 region is CAWSVGTGGYEQYF. DNA of the CDR3: TGTGCCTGGAGTGTAGGGACAGGGGGGTACGAGCAGTACTTC.